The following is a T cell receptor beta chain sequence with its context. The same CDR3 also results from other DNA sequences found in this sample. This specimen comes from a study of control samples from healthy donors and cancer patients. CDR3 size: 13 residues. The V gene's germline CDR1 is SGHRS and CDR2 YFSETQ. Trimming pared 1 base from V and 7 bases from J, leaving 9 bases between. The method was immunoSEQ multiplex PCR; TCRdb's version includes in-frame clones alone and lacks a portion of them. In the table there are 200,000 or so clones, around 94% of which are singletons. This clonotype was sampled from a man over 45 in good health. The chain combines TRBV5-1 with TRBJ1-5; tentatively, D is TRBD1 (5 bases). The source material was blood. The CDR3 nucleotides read TGCGCCAGCAGCTTGATGGGGGGGCAGCCCCAGCATTTT. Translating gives CASSLMGGQPQHF.